The present T cell receptor (beta chain) was sequenced within a study of blood T cell repertoires in COVID-19. The wider study: Acute and convalescent COVID-19 specimens originated in the United States, Italy and Spain. PBMCs, B-cell-depleted T cells, or T cells were the source of the cDNA or gDNA that made up the material.

In the original processing: Estimation of nucleated cell counts relied on the amplification of reference gene primers. Repertoires were generated with immunoSEQ multiplex PCR, while TCRdb's copy carries only in-frame clones and drops some. The DNA was the basis for D and trimming; V, J and clone size are from that table. The repertoire holds around 170,000 clones, just under 80% seen once, with 6.5% in the top ten. V lost 2 bases, J lost 1 base, and 8 bases lay in between. Germline CDR1 GTSNPN, CDR2 SVGIG (reference sequence). The CDR3 spans 13 residues. The V gene is TRBV30, the J gene TRBJ2-5; the D is unclear. Material: peripheral blood. The TCR comes from a man between 65 and 80 years old with active or convalescent COVID-19. CDR3 sequence (DNA): TGTGCCTGGAGTAGACTCTCCCAAGAGACCCAGTACTTC. It is translated as CAWSRLSQETQYF.